These 11 T cell receptor beta chains share one sample of origin, sequenced in a study of cytomegalovirus exposure and HLA in healthy donors (dated by TCRdb to 2017 to 2019). The library was prepared using the immunoSEQ multiplex PCR assay. The multiplex PCR relied on a mix of 60 forward primers for TCR Vbeta segments and 13 reverse primers for TCR Jbeta segments. The table was pulled from immuneACCESS by TCRdb, which kept in-frame rearrangements only. Such tables lose some clones; where checked, under half of the loss comes from unresolved V genes, and the rest has no known cause. This specimen's table enumerates 130,000 or so clones. The ten largest clones take up roughly 1.6% of the sample. Sequencing input: PBMCs. These receptors all come from a woman in her 40s in good health and CMV-seronegative.

The rearrangement joins TRBV19 to TRBJ1-2; D ambiguous. V was cut by 10 bases and J by 1 base, with 10 bases left in between. This CDR3 is built from 12 residues. Per the germline V gene, CDR1 is LNHDA and CDR2 is SQIVND (reference sequence). Written as DNA, the CDR3 is TGTGCCACCCGAGGCGGTAACTATGGCTACACCTTC. Protein: CATRGGNYGYTF.

The chain joins TRBV5-1 to TRBJ1-4; unclear D gene. The V gene's germline CDR1 is SGHRS and CDR2 YFSETQ. Trimming pared 0 bases from V and 12 bases from J, leaving 6 bases between. The CDR3 covers 11 residues. This CDR3 reads CASSLDQELFF. CDR3 DNA: TGCGCCAGCAGCTTGGATCAGGAACTGTTTTTT.

V is TRBV9 and J is TRBJ2-1, with a weak D call TRBD1 (6 bases). The CDR3 consists of 18 residues. V dropped 3 bases and J dropped 6 bases, with 25 bases sitting between them. Germline CDR1 is SGDLS and CDR2 is YYNGEE. CDR3 amino acids: CASSAHRVRDGGSNEQFF. The CDR3 DNA is TGTGCCAGCAGCGCCCACAGGGTCCGGGACGGAGGTTCCAATGAGCAGTTCTTC. The full variable domain, its missing parts supplied by reference TRBV9 and TRBJ2-1, is DSGVTQTPKHLITATGQRVTLRCSPRSGDLSVYWYQQSLDQGLQFLIQYYNGEERAKGNILERFSAQQFPDLHSELNLSSLELGDSALYFCASSAHRVRDGGSNEQFFGPGTRLTVL.

The chain carries TRBV5-4 and TRBJ1-2, with a weak D call TRBD1 (5 bases). Trimming took 4 bases from V and 7 from J, leaving 23 bases between them. Germline CDR1 is SGHNT and CDR2 is YYREEE (reference sequence). The CDR3 sequence is 16 residues long. For the CDR3, the DNA is TGTGCCAGCAGCCCAGGACTCTGGGGGGACGTAGGTGGCTACACCTTC. Translated: CASSPGLWGDVGGYTF.

The V call is TRBV7-2, the J call TRBJ1-2; a weak D match, TRBD1 (5 bases). Trimming pared 3 bases from V and 8 bases from J, leaving 16 bases between. Germline values: CDR1 SGHTA, CDR2 FQGNSA. CDR3 length: 14 residues. CDR3 nucleotide sequence: TGTGCCAGCAGCTTGGGGGGGGGTTTTGAGGGCTACACCTTC. It is translated as CASSLGGGFEGYTF.

The J gene is TRBJ1-5, the V gene TRBV19, with D possibly TRBD1 on 6 matching bases. The germline gives CDR1 LNHDA, CDR2 SQIVND (reference sequence). The CDR3 length is 15 residues. V was trimmed by 4 bases and J by 1 base, leaving 11 bases between them. The CDR3 here is CASSSTGLSNQPQHF. For the CDR3, the DNA is TGTGCCAGTAGTAGCACAGGGTTGAGCAATCAGCCCCAGCATTTT.

The chain couples TRBV9 to TRBJ2-3; 8 nucleotides line up with TRBD2. Germline assignment: CDR1 SGDLS and CDR2 YYNGEE. V was clipped by 7 bases and J by 3 bases; unmatched bases: 7. This CDR3 contains 14 residues. The CDR3 loop reads CASGTRRMTDTQYF. CDR3 nucleotides: TGTGCCAGCGGGACTAGGAGGATGACAGATACGCAGTATTTT.

V usage is TRBV13 and J usage is TRBJ2-6, with unresolved D. Per the germline V gene, CDR1 is PRHDT and CDR2 is FYEKMQ (reference sequence). With 5 bases removed from V and 4 bases from J, the gap between germline ends came to 9 bases. The CDR3 contains 14 residues. The CDR3 loop is CASSPIMGANVLTF. The CDR3 nucleotides are TGTGCCAGCAGCCCCATCATGGGGGCCAACGTCCTGACTTTC.

Here the CDR3 DNA reads TGTGCCAGCAGCTCTAAGGGGGCCCCTGAAGCTTTCTTT. Its protein product is CASSSKGAPEAFF. The V and J genes are TRBV7-3 and TRBJ1-1; 7 bases are a match to TRBD1. This CDR3 comprises 13 residues. V lost 4 bases and J lost 6; bases outside the gene matches: 5. The germline V gene has CDR1 SGHTA and CDR2 FQGTGA. The whole variable domain, remainder taken from reference TRBV7-3 and TRBJ1-1, is GAGVSQTPSNKVTEKGKYVELRCDPISGHTALYWYRQSLGQGPEFLIYFQGTGAADDSGLPNDRFFAVRPEGSVSTLKIQRTERGDSAVYLCASSSKGAPEAFFGQGTRLTVV.

The gene calls are TRBV11-2 and TRBJ2-5, with 9 bases fitting TRBD2. V dropped 1 base and J dropped 2; count of bases not matched to a gene: 8. The CDR3 has 17 residues. CDR1 is SGHAT and CDR2 is FQNNGV in the germline V gene. The DNA of the CDR3 is TGTGCCAGCAGCTTAGTCGGTGCTAGCGGGGTTCAAGAGACCCAGTACTTC. Its translation is CASSLVGASGVQETQYF.

V gene TRBV2 combines with J gene TRBJ1-6; 8 nucleotides agree with TRBD1. The germline gives CDR1 SNHLY, CDR2 FYNNEI. The CDR3 consists of 14 residues. The V and J ends lost 9 bases and 6 bases, in that order; junction bases with no gene match: 7. The CDR3 DNA sequence: TGTGCCAGTCCTGGACAGGGAAGTAATTCACCCCTCCACTTT. It translates to CASPGQGSNSPLHF.